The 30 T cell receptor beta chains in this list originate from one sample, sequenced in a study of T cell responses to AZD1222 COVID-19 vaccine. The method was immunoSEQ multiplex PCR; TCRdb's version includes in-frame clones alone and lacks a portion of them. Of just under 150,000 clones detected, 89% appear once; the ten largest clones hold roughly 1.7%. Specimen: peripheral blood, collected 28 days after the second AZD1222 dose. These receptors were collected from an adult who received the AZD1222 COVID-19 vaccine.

This CDR3 is CASSDQNTGELFF. Written as DNA, the CDR3 is TGTGCCAGCAGTGATCAGAACACCGGGGAGCTGTTTTTT. The chain has TRBV2 and TRBJ2-2, with D uncertain. There are 13 residues in the CDR3. Germline loops: CDR1 SNHLY, CDR2 FYNNEI. Trimming shortened V by 3 bases and J by 1 base, and 3 bases separated the two germline ends.

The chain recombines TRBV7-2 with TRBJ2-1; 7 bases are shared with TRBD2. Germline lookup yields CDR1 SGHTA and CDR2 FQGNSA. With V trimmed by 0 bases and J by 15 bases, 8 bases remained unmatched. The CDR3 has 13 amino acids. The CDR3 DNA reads TGTGCCAGCAGCTTAGCGCCCAGGGAGGGTCGGTTCTTC. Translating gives CASSLAPREGRFF.

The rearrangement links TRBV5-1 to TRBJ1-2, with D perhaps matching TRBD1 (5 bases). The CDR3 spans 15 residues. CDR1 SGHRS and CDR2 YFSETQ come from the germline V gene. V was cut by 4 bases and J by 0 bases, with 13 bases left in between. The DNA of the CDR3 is TGCGCCAGCAGCCCACCGGGGCCCGCTAACTATGGCTACACCTTC. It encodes CASSPPGPANYGYTF.

The CDR3, as DNA: TGTGCCAGCAGCCAGGAGGAGGGGGAGGCTTACGAGCAGTACTTC. Amino acids: CASSQEEGEAYEQYF. The V and J genes are TRBV4-2 and TRBJ2-7; D is possibly TRBD1 or TRBD2 (6 bases each). The CDR3 spans 15 residues. Trimming stripped 3 bases from V and 4 bases from J, with 16 bases between. CDR1 is LGHNA and CDR2 is YNFKEQ in the germline V gene.

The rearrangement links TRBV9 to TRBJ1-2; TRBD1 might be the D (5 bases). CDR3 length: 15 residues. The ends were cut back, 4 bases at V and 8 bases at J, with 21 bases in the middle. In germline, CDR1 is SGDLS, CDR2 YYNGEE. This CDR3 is CASSPAGTPAGGYTF. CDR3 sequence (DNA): TGTGCCAGCAGCCCCGCCGGGACCCCCGCGGGAGGCTACACCTTC.

The CDR3 sequence: CATTRGERGYTF. The CDR3 coding sequence is TGTGCCACCACTAGGGGCGAAAGAGGCTACACCTTC. J is TRBJ1-2 and V is TRBV19; TRBD1 is a possible D gene (5 bases). V lost 10 bases and J lost 8, with 17 bases in between. The CDR3 totals 12 residues. CDR1 and CDR2 from the germline V gene are LNHDA and SQIVND (reference sequence).

The CDR3 sequence: CSASQAGNSNQPQHF. In DNA form, the CDR3 reads TGCAGTGCTAGTCAGGCCGGTAATAGCAATCAGCCCCAGCATTTT. This chain connects TRBV20-1 to TRBJ1-5; D gene ambiguous. Per the germline V gene, CDR1 is DFQATT and CDR2 is SNEGSKA (reference sequence). V lost 3 bases and J lost 0, with 12 bases in between. There are 15 residues in the CDR3.

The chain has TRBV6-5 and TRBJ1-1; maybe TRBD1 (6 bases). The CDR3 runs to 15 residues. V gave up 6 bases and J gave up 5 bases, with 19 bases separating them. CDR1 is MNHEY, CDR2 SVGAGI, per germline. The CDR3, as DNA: TGTGCCAGCAGCGCCGTCTTGGGGGGCGTGACTGAAGCTTTCTTT. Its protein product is CASSAVLGGVTEAFF.

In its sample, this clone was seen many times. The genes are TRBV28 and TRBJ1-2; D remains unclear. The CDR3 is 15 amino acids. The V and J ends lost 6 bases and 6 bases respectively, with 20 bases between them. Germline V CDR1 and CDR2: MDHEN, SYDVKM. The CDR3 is CASSRSSNPTHGYTF. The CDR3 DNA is TGTGCCAGCAGCCGTAGTTCAAACCCGACCCATGGCTACACCTTC.

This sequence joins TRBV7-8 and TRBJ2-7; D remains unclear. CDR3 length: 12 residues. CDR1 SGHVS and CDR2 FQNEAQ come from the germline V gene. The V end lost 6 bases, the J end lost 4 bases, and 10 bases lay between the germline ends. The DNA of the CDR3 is TGTGCCAGCAGGATGCTGGGGTACGAGCAGTACTTC. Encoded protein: CASRMLGYEQYF.

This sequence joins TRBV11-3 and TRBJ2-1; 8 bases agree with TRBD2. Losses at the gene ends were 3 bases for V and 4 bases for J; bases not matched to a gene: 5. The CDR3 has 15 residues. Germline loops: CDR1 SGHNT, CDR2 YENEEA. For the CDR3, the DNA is TGTGCCAGCAGCTTCGGGAGGGGGTCTTACAATGAGCAGTTCTTC. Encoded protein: CASSFGRGSYNEQFF.

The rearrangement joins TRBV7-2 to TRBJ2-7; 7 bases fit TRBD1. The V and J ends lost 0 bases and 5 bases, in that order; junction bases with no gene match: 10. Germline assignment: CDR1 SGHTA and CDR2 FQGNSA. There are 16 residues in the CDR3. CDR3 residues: CASSLARQGTVDEQYF. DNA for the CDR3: TGTGCCAGCAGCTTAGCTCGACAGGGAACGGTCGACGAGCAGTACTTC.

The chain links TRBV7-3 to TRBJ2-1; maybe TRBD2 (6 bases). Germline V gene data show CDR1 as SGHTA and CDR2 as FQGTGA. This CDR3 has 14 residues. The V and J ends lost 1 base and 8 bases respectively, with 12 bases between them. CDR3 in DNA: TGTGCCAGCAGCTTAAGACGGGGAGGAGATGAGCAGTTCTTC. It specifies CASSLRRGGDEQFF.

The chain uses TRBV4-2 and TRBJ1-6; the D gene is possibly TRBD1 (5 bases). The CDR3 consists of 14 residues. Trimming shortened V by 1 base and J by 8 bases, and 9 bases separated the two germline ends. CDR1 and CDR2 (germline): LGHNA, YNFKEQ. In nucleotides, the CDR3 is TGTGCCAGCAGCCAAGGGGGGAGCTATTCACCCCTCCACTTT. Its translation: CASSQGGSYSPLHF.

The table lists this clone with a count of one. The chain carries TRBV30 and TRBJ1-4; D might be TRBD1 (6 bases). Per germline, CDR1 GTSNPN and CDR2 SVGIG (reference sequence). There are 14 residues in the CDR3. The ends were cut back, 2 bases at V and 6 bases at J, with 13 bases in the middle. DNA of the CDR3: TGTGCCTGGAGTTTTACAGGGAAGGATGAAAAACTGTTTTTT. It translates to CAWSFTGKDEKLFF.

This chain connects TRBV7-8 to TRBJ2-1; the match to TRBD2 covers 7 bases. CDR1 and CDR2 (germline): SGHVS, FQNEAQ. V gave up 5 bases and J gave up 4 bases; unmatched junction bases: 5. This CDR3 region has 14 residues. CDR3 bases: TGTGCCAGCAGCCATTCTAGCGGTTACAATGAGCAGTTCTTC. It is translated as CASSHSSGYNEQFF. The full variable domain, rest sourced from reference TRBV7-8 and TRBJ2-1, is GAGVSQSPRYKVAKRGQDVALRCDPISGHVSLFWYQQALGQGPEFLTYFQNEAQLDKSGLPSDRFFAERPEGSVSTLKIQRTQQEDSAVYLCASSHSSGYNEQFFGPGTRLTVL.

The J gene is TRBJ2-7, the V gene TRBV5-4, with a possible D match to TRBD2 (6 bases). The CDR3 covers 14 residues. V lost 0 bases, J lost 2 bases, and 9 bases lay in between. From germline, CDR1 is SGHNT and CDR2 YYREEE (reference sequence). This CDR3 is CASSLGLATYEQYF. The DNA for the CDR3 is TGTGCCAGCAGCTTGGGCCTAGCGACCTACGAGCAGTACTTC.

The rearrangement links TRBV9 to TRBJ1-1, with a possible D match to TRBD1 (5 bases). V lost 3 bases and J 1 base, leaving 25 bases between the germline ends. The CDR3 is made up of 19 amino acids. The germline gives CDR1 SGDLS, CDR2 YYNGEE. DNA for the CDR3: TGTGCCAGCAGCGCCCACCGGGACCCGAGGATCCGCGGGAACACTGAAGCTTTCTTT. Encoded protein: CASSAHRDPRIRGNTEAFF.

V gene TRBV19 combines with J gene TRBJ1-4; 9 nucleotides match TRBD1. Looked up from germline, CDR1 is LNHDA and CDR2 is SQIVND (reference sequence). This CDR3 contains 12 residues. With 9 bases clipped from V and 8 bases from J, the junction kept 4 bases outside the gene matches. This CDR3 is CASRTGAEKLFF. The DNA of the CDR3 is TGTGCCAGCAGGACAGGGGCGGAAAAACTGTTTTTT.

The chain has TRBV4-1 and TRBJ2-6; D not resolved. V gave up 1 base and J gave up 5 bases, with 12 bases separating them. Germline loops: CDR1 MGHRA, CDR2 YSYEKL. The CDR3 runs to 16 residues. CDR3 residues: CASSQGLRSRANVLTF. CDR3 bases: TGCGCCAGCAGCCAAGGTCTTCGGTCCAGGGCCAACGTCCTGACTTTC.

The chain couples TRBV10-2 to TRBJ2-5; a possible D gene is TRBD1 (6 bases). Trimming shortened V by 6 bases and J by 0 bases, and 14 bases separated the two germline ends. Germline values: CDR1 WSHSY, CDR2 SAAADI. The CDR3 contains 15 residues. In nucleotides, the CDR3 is TGCGCCAGCAGAACAGGGCTCCAGTACCAAGAGACCCAGTACTTC. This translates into CASRTGLQYQETQYF.

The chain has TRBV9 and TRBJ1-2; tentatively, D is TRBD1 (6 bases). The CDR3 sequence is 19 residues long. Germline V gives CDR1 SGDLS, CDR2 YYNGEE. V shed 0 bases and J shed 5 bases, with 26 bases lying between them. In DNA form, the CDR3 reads TGTGCCAGCAGCGTAGCACCCGCGGGACACCCTGCTTCAGGATATGGCTACACCTTC. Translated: CASSVAPAGHPASGYGYTF.

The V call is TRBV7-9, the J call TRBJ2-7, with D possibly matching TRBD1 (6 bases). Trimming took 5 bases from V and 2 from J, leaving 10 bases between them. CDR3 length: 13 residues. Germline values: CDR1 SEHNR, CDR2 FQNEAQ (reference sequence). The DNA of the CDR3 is TGTGCCAGCAGCGACAGGAGCCCCTACGAGCAGTACTTC. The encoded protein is CASSDRSPYEQYF.

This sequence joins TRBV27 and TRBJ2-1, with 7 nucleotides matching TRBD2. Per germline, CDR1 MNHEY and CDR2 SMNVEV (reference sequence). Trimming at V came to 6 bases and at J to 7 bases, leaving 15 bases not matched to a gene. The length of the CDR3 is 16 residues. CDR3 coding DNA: TGTGCCAGCAGCCCCTTGGGGAGGGGTGTATGGAATGAGCAGTTCTTC. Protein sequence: CASSPLGRGVWNEQFF.

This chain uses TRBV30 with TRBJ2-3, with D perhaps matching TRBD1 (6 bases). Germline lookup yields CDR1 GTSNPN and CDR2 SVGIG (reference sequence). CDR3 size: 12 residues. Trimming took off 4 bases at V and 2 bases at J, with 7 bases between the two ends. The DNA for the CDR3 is TGTGCCTGGAACAGGGACACAGATACGCAGTATTTT. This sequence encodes CAWNRDTDTQYF.

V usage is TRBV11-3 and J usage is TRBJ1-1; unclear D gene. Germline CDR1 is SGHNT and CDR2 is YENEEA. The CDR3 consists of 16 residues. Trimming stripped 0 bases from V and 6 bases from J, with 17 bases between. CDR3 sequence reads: CASSLDPTPVRAEAFF. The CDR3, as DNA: TGTGCCAGCAGCTTAGATCCGACACCCGTCCGCGCTGAAGCTTTCTTT.

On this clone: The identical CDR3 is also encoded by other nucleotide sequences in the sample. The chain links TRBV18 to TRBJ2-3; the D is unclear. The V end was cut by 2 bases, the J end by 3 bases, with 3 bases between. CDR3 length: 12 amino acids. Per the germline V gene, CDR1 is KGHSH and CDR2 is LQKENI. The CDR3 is CASSPGTDTQYF. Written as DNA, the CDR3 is TGTGCCAGCTCACCAGGGACAGATACGCAGTATTTT.

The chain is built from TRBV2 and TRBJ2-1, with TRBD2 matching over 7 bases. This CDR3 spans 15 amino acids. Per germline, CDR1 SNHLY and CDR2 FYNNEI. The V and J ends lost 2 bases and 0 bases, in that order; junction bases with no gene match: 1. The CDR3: CASSESGNSYNEQFF. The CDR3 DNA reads TGTGCCAGCAGTGAAAGCGGGAACTCCTACAATGAGCAGTTCTTC. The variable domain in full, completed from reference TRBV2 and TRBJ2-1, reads EPEVTQTPSHQVTQMGQEVILRCVPISNHLYFYWYRQILGQKVEFLVSFYNNEISEKSEIFDDQFSVERPDGSNFTLKIRSTKLEDSAMYFCASSESGNSYNEQFFGPGTRLTVL.

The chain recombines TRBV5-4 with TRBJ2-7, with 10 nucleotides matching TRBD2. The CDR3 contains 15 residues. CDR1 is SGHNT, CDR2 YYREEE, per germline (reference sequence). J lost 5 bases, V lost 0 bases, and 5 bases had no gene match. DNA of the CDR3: TGTGCCAGCAGCTTGGAGCCCGGGACTAGCGACGAGCAGTACTTC. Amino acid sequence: CASSLEPGTSDEQYF. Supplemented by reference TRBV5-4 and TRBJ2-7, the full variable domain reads ETGVTQSPTHLIKTRGQQVTLRCSSQSGHNTVSWYQQALGQGPQFIFQYYREEENGRGNFPPRFSGLQFPNYSSELNVNALELDDSALYLCASSLEPGTSDEQYFGPGTRLTVT.

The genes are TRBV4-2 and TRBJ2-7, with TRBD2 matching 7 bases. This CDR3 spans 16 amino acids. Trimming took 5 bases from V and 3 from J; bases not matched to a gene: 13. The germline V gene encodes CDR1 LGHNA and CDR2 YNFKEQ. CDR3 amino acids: CASSTGEASGYYEQYF. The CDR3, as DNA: TGTGCCAGCAGCACCGGGGAGGCTAGCGGATACTACGAGCAGTACTTC.